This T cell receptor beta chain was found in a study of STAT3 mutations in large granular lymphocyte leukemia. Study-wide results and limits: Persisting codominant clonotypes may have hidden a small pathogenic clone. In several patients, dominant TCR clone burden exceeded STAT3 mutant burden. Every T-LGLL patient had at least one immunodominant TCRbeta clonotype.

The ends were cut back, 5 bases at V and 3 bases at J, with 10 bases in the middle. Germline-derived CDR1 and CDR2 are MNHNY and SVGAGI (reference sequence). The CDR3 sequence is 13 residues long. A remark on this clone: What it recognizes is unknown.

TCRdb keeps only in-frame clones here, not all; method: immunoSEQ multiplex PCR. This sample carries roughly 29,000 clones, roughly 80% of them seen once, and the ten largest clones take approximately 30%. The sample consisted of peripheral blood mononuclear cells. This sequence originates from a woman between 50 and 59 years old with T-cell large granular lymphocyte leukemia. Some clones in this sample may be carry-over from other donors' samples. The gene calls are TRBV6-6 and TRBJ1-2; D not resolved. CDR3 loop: CASSAMRDYGYTF. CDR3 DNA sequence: TGTGCCAGCAGTGCCATGAGGGACTATGGCTACACCTTC.